This T cell receptor beta chain appears in the sequencing data of a study of molecular identifiers for immune sequencing clone quantification. With 5 bases removed from V and 3 bases from J, the gap between germline ends came to 20 bases. Germline V gene sequence: CDR1 SGHAT, CDR2 FQNNGV. This CDR3 comprises 17 residues. With listed TCR primers and previously described methods, bulk TCR libraries were prepared. MiXCR was run by TCRdb on the PCR reads, yielding one entry per CDR3 protein. The sample has approximately 680,000 distinct CDR3 sequences; 25% are singletons. The receptor's source is a human donor in good health. Some libraries in this study had Jurkat cell RNA spiked in. The material sequenced was naive CD8+ T cells from blood, with Jurkat cell RNA spiked in. The subset is: FACS-sorted CD8+CD4-CCR7+CD45RA+ naive T cells. V and J are TRBV11-2 and TRBJ2-1, with D perhaps TRBD2 (6 bases). The CDR3 nucleotides read TGTGCCAGCAGCGGCAATCGGCGGCTAGCGTTCTACAATGAGCAGTTCTTC. It yields the protein CASSGNRRLAFYNEQFF.